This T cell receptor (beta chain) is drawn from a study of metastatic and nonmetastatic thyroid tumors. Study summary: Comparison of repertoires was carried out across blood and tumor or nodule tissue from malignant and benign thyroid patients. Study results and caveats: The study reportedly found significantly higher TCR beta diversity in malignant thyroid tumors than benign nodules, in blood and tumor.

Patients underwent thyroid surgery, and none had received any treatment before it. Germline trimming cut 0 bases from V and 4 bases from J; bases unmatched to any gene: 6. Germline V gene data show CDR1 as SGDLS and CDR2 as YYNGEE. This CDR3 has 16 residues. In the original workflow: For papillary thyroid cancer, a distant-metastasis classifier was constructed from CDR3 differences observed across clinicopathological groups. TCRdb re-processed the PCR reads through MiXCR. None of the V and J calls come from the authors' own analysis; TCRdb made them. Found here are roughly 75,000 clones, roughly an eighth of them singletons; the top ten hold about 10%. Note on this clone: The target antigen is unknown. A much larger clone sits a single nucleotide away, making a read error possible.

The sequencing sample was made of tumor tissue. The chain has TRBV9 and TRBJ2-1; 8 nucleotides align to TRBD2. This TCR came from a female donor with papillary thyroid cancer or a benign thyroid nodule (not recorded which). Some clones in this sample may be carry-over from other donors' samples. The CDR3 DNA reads TGTGCCAGCAGCGTAGAAGTGCGGGGGGAATACAATGAGCAGTTCTTC. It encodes CASSVEVRGEYNEQFF.